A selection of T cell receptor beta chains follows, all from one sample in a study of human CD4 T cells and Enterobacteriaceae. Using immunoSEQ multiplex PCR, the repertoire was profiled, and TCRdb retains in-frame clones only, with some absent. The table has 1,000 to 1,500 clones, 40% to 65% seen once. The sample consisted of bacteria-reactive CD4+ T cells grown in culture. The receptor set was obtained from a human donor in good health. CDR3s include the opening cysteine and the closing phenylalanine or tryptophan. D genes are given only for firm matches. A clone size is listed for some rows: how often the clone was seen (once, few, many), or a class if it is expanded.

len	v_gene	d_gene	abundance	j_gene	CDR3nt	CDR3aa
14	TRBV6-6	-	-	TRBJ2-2	TGTGCCATCACCCCAGGCGCAGACACCGGGGAGCTGTTTTTT	CAITPGADTGELFF
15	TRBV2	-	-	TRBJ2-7	TGTGCCAGCAGTGAAGCTAGCGCTAGTTATTACGAGCAGTACTTC	CASSEASASYYEQYF
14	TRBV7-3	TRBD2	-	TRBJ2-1	TGTGCCAGCAGCTCCCCGGGCGGGAGCAATGAGCAGTTCTTC	CASSSPGGSNEQFF
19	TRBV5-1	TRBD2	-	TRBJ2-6	TGCGCCAGCAGCCTCCCCTTAGCGGGAGGGCCTTCTGGGGCCAACGTCCTGACTTTC	CASSLPLAGGPSGANVLTF
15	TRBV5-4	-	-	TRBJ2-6	TGTGCCAGCAGCCTGACTTCATCTGGGGCCAACGTCCTGACTTTC	CASSLTSSGANVLTF
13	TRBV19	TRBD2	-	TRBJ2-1	TGTGCCAGTAAGACTAGCGGGCAGGATGAGCAGTTCTTC	CASKTSGQDEQFF
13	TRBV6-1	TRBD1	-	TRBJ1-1	TGTGCCAGCAGTTTGGACAGGGTCACTGAAGCTTTCTTT	CASSLDRVTEAFF
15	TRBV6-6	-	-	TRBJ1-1	TGTGCCAGCAGAAAGCCCCAGCTTGCGAACACTGAAGCTTTCTTT	CASRKPQLANTEAFF
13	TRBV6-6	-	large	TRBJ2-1	TGTGCCAGCACCCTCGATGGGGCTAGGGAGCAGTTCTTC	CASTLDGAREQFF
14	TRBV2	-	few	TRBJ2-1	TGTGCCAGCAGTGAGCCGGGTTTTTCGGATGAGCAGTTCTTC	CASSEPGFSDEQFF
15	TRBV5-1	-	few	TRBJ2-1	TGCGCCAGCAGCTTTCTCCCGGGACTCCGAAATGAGCAGTTCTTC	CASSFLPGLRNEQFF
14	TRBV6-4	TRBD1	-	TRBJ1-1	TGTGCCAGCAAAAACACAGGGGGAGCTGATGAAGCTTTCTTT	CASKNTGGADEAFF
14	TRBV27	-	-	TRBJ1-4	TGTGCCAGCAGTTTACAGGGAACTAATGAAAAACTGTTTTTT	CASSLQGTNEKLFF
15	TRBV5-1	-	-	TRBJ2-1	TGCGCCAGCAGCTTAGCCCGGCAGGGAGATGGTGAGCAGTTCTTC	CASSLARQGDGEQFF
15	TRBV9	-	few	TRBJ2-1	TGTGCCAGCAGCGTCCGGGACATCTCCTACAATGAGCAGTTCTTC	CASSVRDISYNEQFF
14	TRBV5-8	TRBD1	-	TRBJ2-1	TGTGCCAGCAGCTCCGGGACAGGGAACAATGAGCAGTTCTTC	CASSSGTGNNEQFF
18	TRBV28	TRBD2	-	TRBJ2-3	TGTGCCAGCAGTTTTATTCACGTAGCGGGGTCTTACACAGATACGCAGTATTTT	CASSFIHVAGSYTDTQYF
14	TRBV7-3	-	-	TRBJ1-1	TGTGCCAGCAGCTTAGACAGGATGAACACTGAAGCTTTCTTT	CASSLDRMNTEAFF
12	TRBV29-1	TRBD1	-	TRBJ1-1	TGCAGCGTTGGGGACAGGAACCGTGAAGCTTTCTTT	CSVGDRNREAFF
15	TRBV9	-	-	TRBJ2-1	TGTGCCAGCAGCGTAGTGGGCAGCTCCTACAATGAGCAGTTCTTC	CASSVVGSSYNEQFF
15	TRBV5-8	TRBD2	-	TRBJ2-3	TGTGCCAGCAGCTTACTAGCGGGAGTAGCAGATACGCAGTATTTT	CASSLLAGVADTQYF
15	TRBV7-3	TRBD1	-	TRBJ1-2	TGTGCCAGCAGCCCCGGACAGGGGGAAGTTGTCGGCTACACCTTC	CASSPGQGEVVGYTF
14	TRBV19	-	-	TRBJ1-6	TGTGCCAGTAGTACTACAGAGGGAGGGTCACCCCTCCACTTT	CASSTTEGGSPLHF
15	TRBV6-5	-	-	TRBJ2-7	TGTGCCAGCAGTTACTCGGGCAGGGGAACCTACGAGCAGTACTTC	CASSYSGRGTYEQYF
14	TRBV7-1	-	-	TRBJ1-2	TGTGCCAGCAGCTCGGGGAGTTCTAACTATGGCTACACCTTC	CASSSGSSNYGYTF
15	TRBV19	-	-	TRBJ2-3	TGTGCCAGTAGTATCGGGGGATACGGCACAGATACGCAGTATTTT	CASSIGGYGTDTQYF
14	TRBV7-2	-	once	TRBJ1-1	TGTGCCAGCAGCATACAGAGCATGAACACTGAAGCTTTCTTT	CASSIQSMNTEAFF
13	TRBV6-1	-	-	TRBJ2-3	TGTGCCAGCAGTGAAGCGGAGCGGTGGACGCAGTATTTT	CASSEAERWTQYF
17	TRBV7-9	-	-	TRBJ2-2	TGTGCCAGCAGCTTAGACAGGGCCGCGGGAGAAACCGGGGAGCTGTTTTTT	CASSLDRAAGETGELFF
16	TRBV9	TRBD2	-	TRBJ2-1	TGTGCCAGCAGCTCCCCTCGGACTAGCGGGAGGGATGAGCAGTTCTTC	CASSSPRTSGRDEQFF
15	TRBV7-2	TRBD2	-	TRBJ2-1	TGTGCCAGCACCCTAGCGGGAGAGGGTTACAGTGAGCAGTTCTTC	CASTLAGEGYSEQFF
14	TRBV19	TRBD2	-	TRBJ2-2	TGTGCCTCCCGACTAGCGGGAGACACCGGGGAGCTGTTTTTT	CASRLAGDTGELFF
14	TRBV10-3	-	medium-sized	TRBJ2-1	TGTGCCATCAGTGAGAACCGGGACTACAATGAGCAGTTCTTC	CAISENRDYNEQFF
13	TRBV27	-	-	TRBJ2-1	TGTGCCAGCAGTCACGGGACCGACAATGAGCAGTTCTTC	CASSHGTDNEQFF
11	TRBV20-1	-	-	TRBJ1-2	TGCAGTGCTAGGACGGATAGGGGCTACACCTTC	CSARTDRGYTF
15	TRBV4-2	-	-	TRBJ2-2	TGTGCCAGCAACCCGACGGGACAGAACACCGGGGAGCTGTTTTTT	CASNPTGQNTGELFF
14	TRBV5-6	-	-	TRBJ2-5	TGTGCCAGCAGCCTACCGGGGGAACAAGAGACCCAGTACTTC	CASSLPGEQETQYF
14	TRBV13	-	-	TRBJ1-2	TGTGCCAGCAGTCGGGGACGCCCGACGGACCGCTACACCTTC	CASSRGRPTDRYTF
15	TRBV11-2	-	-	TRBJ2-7	TGTGCCAGCAGCCCGCCCGCTAGCGCCGCCTACGAGCAGTACTTC	CASSPPASAAYEQYF
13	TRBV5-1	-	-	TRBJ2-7	TGCGCCAGCAGCACTATGACATCCTACGAGCAGTACTTC	CASSTMTSYEQYF
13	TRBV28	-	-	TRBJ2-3	TGTGCCAGCAGTTTAAAACCCTCCTTACATCAGTATTTT	CASSLKPSLHQYF
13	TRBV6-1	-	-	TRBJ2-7	TGTGCCAGCAGTGATCGACAGGGAGGCGAGCAGTACTTC	CASSDRQGGEQYF
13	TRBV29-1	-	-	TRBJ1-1	TGCAGCGTTGGTAGTAGGAGGGACACTGAAGCTTTCTTT	CSVGSRRDTEAFF
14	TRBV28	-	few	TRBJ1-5	TGTGCCAGCAGTACCATTCAGGGGAATCAGCCCCAGCATTTT	CASSTIQGNQPQHF
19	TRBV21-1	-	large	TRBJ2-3	TGTGCCAGCAGCAAAAGGGGGTCCGTGGGACAGGCTCACACAGATACGCAGTATTTT	CASSKRGSVGQAHTDTQYF
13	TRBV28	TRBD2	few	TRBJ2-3	TGTGCCAGCTTCTCTAGCGGCCGAGATACGCAGTATTTT	CASFSSGRDTQYF
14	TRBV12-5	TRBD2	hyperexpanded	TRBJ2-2	TGTGCTAGTGGTTCAAGAGCGGGAGCGGGGGAGCTGTTTTTT	CASGSRAGAGELFF
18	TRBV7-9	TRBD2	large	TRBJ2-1	TGTGCCAGCAGCCTCGGACTAGCGGGGGCCAGCTCCTACAATGAGCAGTTCTTC	CASSLGLAGASSYNEQFF
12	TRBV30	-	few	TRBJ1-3	TGTGCCTGGAGAACTACCCAAAACACCATATATTTT	CAWRTTQNTIYF
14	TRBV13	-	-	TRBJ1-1	TGTGCCAGCAGCTTAGACAGGAAGTACACTGAAGCTTTCTTT	CASSLDRKYTEAFF
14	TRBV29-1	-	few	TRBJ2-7	TGCAGCGCTTCCAGGGACGCCGGACCCTACGAGCAGTACTTC	CSASRDAGPYEQYF
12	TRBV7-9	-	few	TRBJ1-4	TGTGCCAGCAGCTTAGCACAAGAAAAACTGTTTTTT	CASSLAQEKLFF
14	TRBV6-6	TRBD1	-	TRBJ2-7	TGTGCCAGCAGTCATACAGGGGGTTCGTACGAGCAGTACTTC	CASSHTGGSYEQYF